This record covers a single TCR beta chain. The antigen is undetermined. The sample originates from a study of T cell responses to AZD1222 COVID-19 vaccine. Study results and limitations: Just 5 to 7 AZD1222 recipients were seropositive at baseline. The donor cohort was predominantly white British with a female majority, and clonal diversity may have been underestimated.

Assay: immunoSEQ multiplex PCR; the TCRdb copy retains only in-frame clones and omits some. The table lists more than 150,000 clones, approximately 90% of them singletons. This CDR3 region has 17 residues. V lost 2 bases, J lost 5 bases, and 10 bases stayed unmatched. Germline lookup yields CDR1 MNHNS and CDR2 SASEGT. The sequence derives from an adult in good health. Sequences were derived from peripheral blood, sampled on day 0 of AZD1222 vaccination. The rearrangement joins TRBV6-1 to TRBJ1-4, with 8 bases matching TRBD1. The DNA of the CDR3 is TGTGCCAGCAGTGAATCGCGGGACAGGTTCCCAAATGAAAAACTGTTTTTT. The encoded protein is CASSESRDRFPNEKLFF.